One sample yielded the 14 T cell receptor beta chains listed below, sequenced in a study of chemoradiotherapy in HPV16-positive cancers. This table comes from immunoSEQ multiplex PCR, and its TCRdb copy is limited to in-frame clones, with some not included. Among about 14,000 clones, 65% to 75% were seen once, and the ten largest hold roughly a tenth. This material was acquired from a patient who underwent chemoradiotherapy. Every receptor here comes from a human donor with HPV-associated anogenital cancer.

This sequence joins TRBV2 and TRBJ2-5; D uncertain. The CDR3 contains 15 residues. Germline CDR1 and CDR2: SNHLY and FYNNEI. V dropped 8 bases and J dropped 5 bases, with 21 bases sitting between them. The CDR3 here is CASYNLGSASETQYF. CDR3 DNA sequence: TGTGCCAGCTATAATTTGGGGTCGGCCTCGGAGACCCAGTACTTC.

The rearrangement joins TRBV4-1 to TRBJ2-2; no definite D call. V lost 4 bases to trimming and J lost 0 bases, with 15 bases between them. The CDR3 covers 17 residues. Per the germline V gene, CDR1 is MGHRA and CDR2 is YSYEKL. For the CDR3, the DNA is TGCGCCAGCAGCCGACGGACGCAATCAGCGAACACCGGGGAGCTGTTTTTT. This gives the protein CASSRRTQSANTGELFF.

This clone was observed a handful of times. The V call is TRBV6-5, the J call TRBJ1-2; D is unresolved. The CDR3 covers 13 residues. Trimming took 2 bases from V and 2 from J, leaving 6 bases between them. Germline V lookup: CDR1 MNHEY, CDR2 SVGAGI. CDR3 DNA: TGTGCCAGCAGTTACCGACACAACTATGGCTACACCTTC. Amino acids: CASSYRHNYGYTF.

The chain combines TRBV28 with TRBJ2-5, with D tentatively TRBD1 (6 bases). Germline lookup yields CDR1 MDHEN and CDR2 SYDVKM. Trimming took off 6 bases at V and 11 bases at J, with 19 bases between the two ends. The CDR3 consists of 13 residues. Here the CDR3 DNA reads TGTGCCAGCAGCCTCGGGACCGCAGGGGAGCAGTACTTC. This encodes CASSLGTAGEQYF.

This clone was counted a single time. The chain has TRBV14 and TRBJ1-2; D is unresolved. CDR1 is SGHDN, CDR2 FVKESK, per germline. V was clipped by 3 bases and J by 1 base, with 9 bases between them. The length of the CDR3 is 14 residues. CDR3: CASSHLQRNYGYTF. The CDR3, as DNA: TGTGCCAGCAGCCATTTACAGCGTAACTATGGCTACACCTTC. Drawing the rest from reference TRBV14 and TRBJ1-2, the complete variable domain is EAGVTQFPSHSVIEKGQTVTLRCDPISGHDNLYWYRRVMGKEIKFLLHFVKESKQDESGMPNNRFLAERTGGTYSTLKVQPAELEDSGVYFCASSHLQRNYGYTFGSGTRLTVV.

The J gene is TRBJ2-3, the V gene TRBV11-3, with D unresolved. V was clipped by 6 bases and J by 0 bases, with 10 bases between them. Germline V gives CDR1 SGHNT, CDR2 YENEEA. The CDR3 length is 14 residues. The CDR3 nucleotides read TGTGCCAGCAGGCCGGGCCTCAGCACAGATACGCAGTATTTT. It yields the protein CASRPGLSTDTQYF.

The table lists this clone with a count of one. The chain couples TRBV19 to TRBJ2-7; a possible D gene is TRBD2 (7 bases). Germline lookup yields CDR1 LNHDA and CDR2 SQIVND (reference sequence). CDR3 length: 15 residues. V shed 3 bases and J shed 3 bases, with 15 bases lying between them. DNA for the CDR3: TGTGCCAGTAGTATTTTCCAGGGAGGGGGCTACGAGCAGTACTTC. Protein: CASSIFQGGGYEQYF.

The V and J genes are TRBV7-8 and TRBJ1-2; D is perhaps TRBD1 (5 bases). Germline assignment: CDR1 SGHVS and CDR2 FQNEAQ. The CDR3 extends over 15 amino acids. The V end was cut by 5 bases, the J end by 4 bases, with 17 bases between. The CDR3 here is CASSVLVKGPYGYTF. CDR3 nucleotides: TGTGCCAGCAGCGTCCTTGTGAAGGGGCCCTATGGCTACACCTTC.

This clone was picked up a small number of times. The chain joins TRBV6-1 to TRBJ2-2; D is unresolved. The ends were cut back, 2 bases at V and 2 bases at J, with 12 bases in the middle. The CDR3 has 16 residues. CDR1 is MNHNS and CDR2 is SASEGT in the germline V gene. The CDR3 region has the DNA TGTGCCAGCAGTGAAAATAAGTTCGCTAACACCGGGGAGCTGTTTTTT. Translation gives CASSENKFANTGELFF.

The V gene is TRBV7-9, the J gene TRBJ2-7; 8 nucleotides align to TRBD1. The CDR3 loop spans 13 amino acids. Germline V lookup: CDR1 SEHNR, CDR2 FQNEAQ (reference sequence). Germline trimming cut 7 bases from V and 0 bases from J; bases unmatched to any gene: 2. The CDR3 is CASIGQGSYEQYF. The CDR3 DNA reads TGTGCCAGCATAGGACAGGGCTCCTACGAGCAGTACTTC.

The chain carries TRBV21-1 and TRBJ1-1. TRBV21-1 constitutes a pseudogene. This CDR3 comprises 12 residues. The CDR3 protein is CASSFSNAEAFF. The CDR3 DNA reads as TGTGCCAGCAGCTTCTCGAACGCTGAAGCTTTCTTT.

CDR3: CASSPYRERGTEAFF. Written as DNA, the CDR3 is TGTGCCAGCAGCCCCTACAGGGAGAGGGGAACTGAAGCTTTCTTT. The chain carries TRBV7-3 and TRBJ1-1; maybe TRBD1 (6 bases). The CDR3 has 15 residues. Trimming removed 5 bases from V and 5 bases from J, with 18 bases in between. Germline values: CDR1 SGHTA, CDR2 FQGTGA.

This clone showed up just a few times. The chain carries TRBV11-2 and TRBJ1-2; D gene unclear. The CDR3 contains 12 residues. Per germline, CDR1 SGHAT and CDR2 FQNNGV. The V gene lost 3 bases and the J gene lost 13 bases, with 15 bases spanning the gap. CDR3 bases: TGTGCCAGCAGCTTCAACGACCAGATGGGCACCTTC. Amino acids: CASSFNDQMGTF.

The chain recombines TRBV2 with TRBJ1-2, with D hard to call. This CDR3 has 11 residues. The germline V and J ends were trimmed by 6 bases and 2 bases, with 4 bases remaining between them. Germline lookup yields CDR1 SNHLY and CDR2 FYNNEI. This CDR3 is CASRDNYGYTF. CDR3 DNA: TGTGCCAGCAGAGACAACTATGGCTACACCTTC.